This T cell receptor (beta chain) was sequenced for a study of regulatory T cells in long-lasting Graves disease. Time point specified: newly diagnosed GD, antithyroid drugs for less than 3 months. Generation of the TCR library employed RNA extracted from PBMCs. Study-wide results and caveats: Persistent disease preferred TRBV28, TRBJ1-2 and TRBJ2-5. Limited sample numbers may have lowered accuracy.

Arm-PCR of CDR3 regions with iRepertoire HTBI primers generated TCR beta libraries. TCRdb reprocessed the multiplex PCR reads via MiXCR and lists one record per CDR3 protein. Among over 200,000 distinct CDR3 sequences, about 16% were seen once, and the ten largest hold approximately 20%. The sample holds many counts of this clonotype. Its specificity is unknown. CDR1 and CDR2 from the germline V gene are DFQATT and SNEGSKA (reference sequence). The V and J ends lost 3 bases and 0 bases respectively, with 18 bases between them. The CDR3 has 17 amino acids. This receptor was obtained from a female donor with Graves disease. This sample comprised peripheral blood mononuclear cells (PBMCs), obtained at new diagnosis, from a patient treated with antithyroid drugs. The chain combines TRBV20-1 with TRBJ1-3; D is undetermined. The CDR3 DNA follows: TGCAGTGCTAGCCCCCCCGCGTCGACCAACTCTGGAAACACCATATATTTT. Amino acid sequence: CSASPPASTNSGNTIYF.